Included here is one T cell receptor beta chain sequence, with context. This sample is part of a study of blood T cell repertoires in COVID-19. Study background: Material from acute and convalescent COVID-19 was sourced from the United States, Italy and Spain. The cDNA or gDNA used as material had been derived from T cells, B-cell-depleted T cells, or PBMCs.

As originally analysed: Researchers report that nucleated cell counts were estimated from reference gene primer amplification. Libraries were prepared by immunoSEQ multiplex PCR; TCRdb keeps only in-frame clonotypes and omits some of them. The DNA gave D and trimming, while V, J and clone size come from that table. The table records 190,000 or so clones, about 87% of them present only once. This sequence originates from a young woman who had recovered from COVID-19. Sequenced material: peripheral blood.

CDR3 region: CASSLGQAEEAFF. For the CDR3, the DNA is TGTGCCAGCAGCCTGGGACAGGCAGAAGAAGCTTTCTTT. This chain uses TRBV5-6 with TRBJ1-1; 8 bases are a match to TRBD1. The germline gives CDR1 SGHDT, CDR2 YYEEEE. Trimming at V came to 4 bases and at J to 8 bases, leaving 7 bases not matched to a gene. CDR3 length equals 13 residues.